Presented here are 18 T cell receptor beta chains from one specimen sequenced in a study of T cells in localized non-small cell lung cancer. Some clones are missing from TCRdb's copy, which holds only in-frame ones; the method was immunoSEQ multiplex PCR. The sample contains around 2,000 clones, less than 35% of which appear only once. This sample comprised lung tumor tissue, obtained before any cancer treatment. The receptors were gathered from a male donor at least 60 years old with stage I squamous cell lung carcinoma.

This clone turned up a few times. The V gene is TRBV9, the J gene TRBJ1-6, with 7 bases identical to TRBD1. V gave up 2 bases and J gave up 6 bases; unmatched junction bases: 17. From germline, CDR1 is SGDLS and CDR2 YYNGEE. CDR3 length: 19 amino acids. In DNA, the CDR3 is TGTGCCAGCAGCGTCACTCCTACAAGGGGGGCAGGGGGTAATTCACCCCTCCACTTT. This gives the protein CASSVTPTRGAGGNSPLHF.

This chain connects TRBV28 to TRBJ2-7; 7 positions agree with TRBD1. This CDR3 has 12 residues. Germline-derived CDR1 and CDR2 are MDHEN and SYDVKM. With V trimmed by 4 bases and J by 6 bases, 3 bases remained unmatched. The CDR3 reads CASSYNRGEQYF. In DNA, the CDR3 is TGTGCCAGCAGTTACAACAGGGGCGAGCAGTACTTC. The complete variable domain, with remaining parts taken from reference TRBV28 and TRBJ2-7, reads DVKVTQSSRYLVKRTGEKVFLECVQDMDHENMFWYRQDPGLGLRLIYFSYDVKMKEKGDIPEGYSVSREKKERFSLILESASTNQTSMYLCASSYNRGEQYFGPGTRLTVT.

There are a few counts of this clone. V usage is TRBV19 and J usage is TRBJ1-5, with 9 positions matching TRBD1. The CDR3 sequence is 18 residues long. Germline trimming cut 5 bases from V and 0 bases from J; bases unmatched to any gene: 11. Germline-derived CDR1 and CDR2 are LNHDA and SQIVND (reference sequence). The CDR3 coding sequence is TGTGCCAGTAGTGCCGACCGGGACAGGGCGTATAGCAATCAGCCCCAGCATTTT. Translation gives CASSADRDRAYSNQPQHF.

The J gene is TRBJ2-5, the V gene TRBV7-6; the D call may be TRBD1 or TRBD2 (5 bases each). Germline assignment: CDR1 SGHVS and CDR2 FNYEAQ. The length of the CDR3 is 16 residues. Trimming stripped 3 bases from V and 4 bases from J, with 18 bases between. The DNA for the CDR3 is TGTGCCAGCAGCTTGGAGGTGGGGCTTTATGGAGAGACCCAGTACTTC. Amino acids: CASSLEVGLYGETQYF. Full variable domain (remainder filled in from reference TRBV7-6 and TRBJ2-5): GAGVSQSPRYKVTKRGQDVALRCDPISGHVSLYWYRQALGQGPEFLTYFNYEAQQDKSGLPNDRFSAERPEGSISTLTIQRTEQRDSAMYRCASSLEVGLYGETQYFGPGTRLLVL.

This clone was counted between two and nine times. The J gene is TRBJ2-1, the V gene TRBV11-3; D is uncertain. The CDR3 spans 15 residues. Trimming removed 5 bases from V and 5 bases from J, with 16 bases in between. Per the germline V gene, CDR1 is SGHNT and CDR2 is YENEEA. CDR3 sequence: CASSLKFWAHNEQFF. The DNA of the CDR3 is TGTGCCAGCAGCCTTAAATTTTGGGCCCACAATGAGCAGTTCTTC.

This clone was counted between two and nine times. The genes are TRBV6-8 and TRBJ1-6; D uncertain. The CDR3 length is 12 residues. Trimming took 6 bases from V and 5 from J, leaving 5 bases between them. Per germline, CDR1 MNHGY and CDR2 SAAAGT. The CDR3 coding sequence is TGTGCCAGCAGGAGGGATAATTCACCCCTCCACTTT. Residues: CASRRDNSPLHF.

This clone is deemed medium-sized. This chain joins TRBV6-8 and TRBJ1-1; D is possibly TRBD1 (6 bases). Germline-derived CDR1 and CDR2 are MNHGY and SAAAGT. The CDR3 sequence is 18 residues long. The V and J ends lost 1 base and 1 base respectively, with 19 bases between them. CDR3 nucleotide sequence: TGTGCCAGCAGTTACTTCCCGGTTCGGCAGGGGAGGAACACTGAAGCTTTCTTT. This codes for CASSYFPVRQGRNTEAFF.

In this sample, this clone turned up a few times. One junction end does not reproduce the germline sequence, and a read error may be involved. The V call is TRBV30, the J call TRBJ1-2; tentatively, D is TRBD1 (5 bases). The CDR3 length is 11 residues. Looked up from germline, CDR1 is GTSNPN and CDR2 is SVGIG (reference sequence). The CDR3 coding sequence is TGTGCCTGGAGTGTATTCGGGACCACCGCCTTC. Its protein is CAWSVFGTTAF.

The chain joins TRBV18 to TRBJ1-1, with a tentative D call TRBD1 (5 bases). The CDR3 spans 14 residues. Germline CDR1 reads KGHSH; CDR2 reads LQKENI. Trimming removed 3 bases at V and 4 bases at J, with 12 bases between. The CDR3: CASSPGLTGTEAFF. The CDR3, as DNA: TGTGCCAGCTCACCGGGGCTAACGGGCACTGAAGCTTTCTTT.

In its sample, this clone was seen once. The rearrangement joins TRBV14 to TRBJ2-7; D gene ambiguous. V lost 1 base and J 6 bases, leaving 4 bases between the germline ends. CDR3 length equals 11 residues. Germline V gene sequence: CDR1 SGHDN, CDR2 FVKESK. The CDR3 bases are TGTGCCAGCAGCCAAGCCAGCGAGCAGTACTTC. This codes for CASSQASEQYF.

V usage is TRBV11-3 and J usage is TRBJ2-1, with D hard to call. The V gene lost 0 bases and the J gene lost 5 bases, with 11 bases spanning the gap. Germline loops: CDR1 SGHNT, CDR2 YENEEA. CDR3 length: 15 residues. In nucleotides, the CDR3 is TGTGCCAGCAGCTTAGACGGCGGACCCGACAATGAGCAGTTCTTC. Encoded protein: CASSLDGGPDNEQFF.

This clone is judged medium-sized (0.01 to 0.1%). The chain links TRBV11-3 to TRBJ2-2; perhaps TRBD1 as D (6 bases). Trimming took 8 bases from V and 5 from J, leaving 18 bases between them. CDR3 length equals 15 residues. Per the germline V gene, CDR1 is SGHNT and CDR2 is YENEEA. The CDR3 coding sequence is TGTGCCAGCGAGGGCCCAGGGGCTTTTACCGGGGAGCTGTTTTTT. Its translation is CASEGPGAFTGELFF.

CDR3 region: CASRSHSNTGELFF. The CDR3 nucleotides read TGTGCCAGTAGAAGCCATTCGAACACCGGGGAGCTGTTTTTT. The genes are TRBV19 and TRBJ2-2; no firm D call. The CDR3 totals 14 residues. CDR1 is LNHDA and CDR2 is SQIVND in the germline V gene (reference sequence). V lost 6 bases, J lost 0 bases, and 8 bases lay in between.

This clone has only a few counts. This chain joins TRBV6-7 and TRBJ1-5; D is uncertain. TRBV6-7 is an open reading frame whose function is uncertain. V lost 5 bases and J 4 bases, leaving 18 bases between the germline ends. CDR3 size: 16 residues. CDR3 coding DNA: TGTGCCAGCAGTCCCCCGGAAGGTGGGAGGAATCAGCCCCAGCATTTT. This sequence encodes CASSPPEGGRNQPQHF.

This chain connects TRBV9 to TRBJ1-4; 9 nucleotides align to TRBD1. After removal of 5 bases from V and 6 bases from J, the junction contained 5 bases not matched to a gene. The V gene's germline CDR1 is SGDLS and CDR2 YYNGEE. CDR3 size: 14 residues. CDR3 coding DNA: TGTGCCAGCAGTCTACAGGGGGCGGATGAAAAACTGTTTTTT. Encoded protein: CASSLQGADEKLFF. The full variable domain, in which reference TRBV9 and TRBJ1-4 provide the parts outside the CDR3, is DSGVTQTPKHLITATGQRVTLRCSPRSGDLSVYWYQQSLDQGLQFLIQYYNGEERAKGNILERFSAQQFPDLHSELNLSSLELGDSALYFCASSLQGADEKLFFGSGTQLSVL.

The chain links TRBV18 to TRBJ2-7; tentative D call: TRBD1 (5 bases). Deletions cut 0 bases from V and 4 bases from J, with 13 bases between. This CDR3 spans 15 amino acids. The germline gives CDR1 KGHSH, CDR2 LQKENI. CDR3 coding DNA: TGTGCCAGCTCACCACCGGAGACAGCTAGTTACGAGCAGTACTTC. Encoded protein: CASSPPETASYEQYF.

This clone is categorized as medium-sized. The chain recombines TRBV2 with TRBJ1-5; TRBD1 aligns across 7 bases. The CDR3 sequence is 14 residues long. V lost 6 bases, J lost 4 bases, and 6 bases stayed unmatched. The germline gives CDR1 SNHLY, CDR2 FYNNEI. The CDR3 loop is CASREGAGNQPQHF. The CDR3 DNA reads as TGTGCCAGCAGGGAGGGGGCCGGGAATCAGCCCCAGCATTTT.

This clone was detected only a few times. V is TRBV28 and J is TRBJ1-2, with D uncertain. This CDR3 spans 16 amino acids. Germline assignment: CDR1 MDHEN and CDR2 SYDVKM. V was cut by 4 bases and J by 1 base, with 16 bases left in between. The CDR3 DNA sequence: TGTGCCAGCAGTTACCCTGTGGGCCGAGATAACTATGGCTACACCTTC. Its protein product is CASSYPVGRDNYGYTF.